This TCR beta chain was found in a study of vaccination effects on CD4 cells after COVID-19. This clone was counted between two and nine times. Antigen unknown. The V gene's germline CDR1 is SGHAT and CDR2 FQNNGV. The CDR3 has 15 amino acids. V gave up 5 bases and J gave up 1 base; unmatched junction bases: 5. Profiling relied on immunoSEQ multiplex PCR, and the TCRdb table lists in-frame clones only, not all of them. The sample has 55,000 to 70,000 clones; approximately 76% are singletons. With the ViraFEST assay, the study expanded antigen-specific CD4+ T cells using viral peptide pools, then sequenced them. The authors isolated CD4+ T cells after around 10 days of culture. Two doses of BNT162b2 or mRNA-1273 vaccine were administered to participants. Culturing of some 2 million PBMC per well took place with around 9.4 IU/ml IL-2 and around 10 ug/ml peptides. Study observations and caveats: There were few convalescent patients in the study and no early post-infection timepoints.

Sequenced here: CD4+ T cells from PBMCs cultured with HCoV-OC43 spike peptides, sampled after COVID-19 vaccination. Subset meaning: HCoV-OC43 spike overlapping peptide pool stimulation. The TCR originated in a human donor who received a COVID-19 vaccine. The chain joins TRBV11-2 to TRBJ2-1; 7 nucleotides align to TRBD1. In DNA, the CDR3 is TGTGCCAGCAGCGTAAGACAGGGTTCCTACAATGAGCAGTTCTTC. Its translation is CASSVRQGSYNEQFF.